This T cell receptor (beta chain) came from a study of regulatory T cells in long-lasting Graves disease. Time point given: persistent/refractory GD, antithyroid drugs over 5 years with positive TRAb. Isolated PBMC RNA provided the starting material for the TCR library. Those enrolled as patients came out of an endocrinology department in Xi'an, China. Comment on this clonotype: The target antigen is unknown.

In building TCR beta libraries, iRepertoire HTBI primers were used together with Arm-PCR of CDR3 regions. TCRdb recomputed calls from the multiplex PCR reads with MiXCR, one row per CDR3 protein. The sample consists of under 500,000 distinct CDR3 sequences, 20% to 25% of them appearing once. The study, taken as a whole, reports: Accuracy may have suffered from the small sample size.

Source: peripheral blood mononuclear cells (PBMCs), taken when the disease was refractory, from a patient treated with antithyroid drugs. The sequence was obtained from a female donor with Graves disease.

The CDR3 DNA follows: TGTGCCAGCAGCTCCACCGGGACTAGCAAGTTTTCGATCGCCTACGAGCAGTACTTC. It is translated as CASSSTGTSKFSIAYEQYF. V is TRBV7-2 and J is TRBJ2-7; TRBD2 agrees at 9 bases. This CDR3 is 19 amino acids long. CDR1 and CDR2 from the germline V gene are SGHTA and FQGNSA. J gave up 2 bases and V 4 bases, and 18 bases lay outside the gene matches.